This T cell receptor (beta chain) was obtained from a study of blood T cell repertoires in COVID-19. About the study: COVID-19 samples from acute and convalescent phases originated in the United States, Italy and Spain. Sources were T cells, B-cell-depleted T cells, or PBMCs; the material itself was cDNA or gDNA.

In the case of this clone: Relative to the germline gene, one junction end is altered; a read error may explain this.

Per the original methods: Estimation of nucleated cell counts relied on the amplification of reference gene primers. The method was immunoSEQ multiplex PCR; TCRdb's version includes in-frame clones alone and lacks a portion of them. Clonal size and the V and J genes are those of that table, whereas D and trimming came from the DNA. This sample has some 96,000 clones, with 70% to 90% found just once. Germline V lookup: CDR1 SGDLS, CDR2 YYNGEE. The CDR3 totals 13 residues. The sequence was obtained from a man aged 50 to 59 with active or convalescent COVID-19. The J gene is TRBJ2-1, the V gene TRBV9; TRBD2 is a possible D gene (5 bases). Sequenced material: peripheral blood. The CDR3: CASSAQLRDEQFF. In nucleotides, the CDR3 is TGTGCCAGCAGCGCCCAGCTTCGGGATGAACAGTTCTTC.